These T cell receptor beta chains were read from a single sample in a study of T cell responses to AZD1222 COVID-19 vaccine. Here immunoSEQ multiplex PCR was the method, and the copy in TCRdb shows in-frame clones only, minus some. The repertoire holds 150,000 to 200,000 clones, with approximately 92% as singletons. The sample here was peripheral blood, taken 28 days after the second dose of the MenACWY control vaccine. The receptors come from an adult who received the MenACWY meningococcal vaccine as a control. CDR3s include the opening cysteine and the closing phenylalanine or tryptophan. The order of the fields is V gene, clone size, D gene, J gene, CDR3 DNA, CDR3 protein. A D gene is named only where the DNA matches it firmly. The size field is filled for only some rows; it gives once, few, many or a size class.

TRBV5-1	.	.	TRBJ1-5	TGCGCCAGCAGCTTGGGAGAGCGGAATCAGCCCCAGCATTTT	CASSLGERNQPQHF
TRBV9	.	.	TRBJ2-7	TGTGCCAGCAGCGCACAGGGCCACGAGCAGTACTTC	CASSAQGHEQYF
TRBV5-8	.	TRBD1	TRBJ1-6	TGTGCCAGCAGCCCACCCACAGGGGTTAATTCACCCCTCCACTTT	CASSPPTGVNSPLHF
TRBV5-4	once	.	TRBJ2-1	TGTGCCAGCAGCAACTACTACGAGCAGTTCTTC	CASSNYYEQFF
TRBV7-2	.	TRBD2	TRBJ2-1	TGTGCCAGCAGCTTAGGTAGAGCGGGAGGCTCCTACAATGAGCAGTTCTTC	CASSLGRAGGSYNEQFF
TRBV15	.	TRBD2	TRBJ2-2	TGTGCCACCAGCAGTGCTACTAGCGGGAGGGTATCCGGGGAGCTGTTTTTT	CATSSATSGRVSGELFF
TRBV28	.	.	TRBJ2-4	TGTGCCAGCAGTCCCTACTCAGGAGACTGGGGCGCCAAAAACATTCAGTACTTC	CASSPYSGDWGAKNIQYF
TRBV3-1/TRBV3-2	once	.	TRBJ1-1	TGTGCCAGCAGCCCAACAAGCGGTGAAGCTTTCTTT	CASSPTSGEAFF
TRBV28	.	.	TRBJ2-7	TGTGCCAGCAGTCCCCCGGGCGTGAGGACACAGGTTTCTTCCTACGAGCAGTACTTC	CASSPPGVRTQVSSYEQYF
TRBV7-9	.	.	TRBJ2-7	TGTGCCAGCAGCTCCGCCGGGGGCGAGCAGTACTTC	CASSSAGGEQYF
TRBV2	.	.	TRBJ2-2	TGTGCCAGCACGCAGACTAACACCGGGGAGCTGTTTTTT	CASTQTNTGELFF
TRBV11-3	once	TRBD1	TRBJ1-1	TGTGCCAGCAGCTTAAACAGGGGAAACACTGAAGCTTTCTTT	CASSLNRGNTEAFF
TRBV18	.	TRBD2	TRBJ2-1	TGTGCCAGCTCACAGAACGATCTAGCGGGATCGTTGAATGAGCAGTTCTTC	CASSQNDLAGSLNEQFF
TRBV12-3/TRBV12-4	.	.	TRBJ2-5	TGTGCCAGCAGTTTTAAAGAGACCCAGTACTTC	CASSFKETQYF
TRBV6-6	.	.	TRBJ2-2	TGTGCCAGCAGTCCTTTCGGGACCGGGGAGCTGTTTTTT	CASSPFGTGELFF
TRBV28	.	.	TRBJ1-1	TGTGCCAGCAGCCGTCCCCCCTTGGCTACGAACACTGAAGCTTTCTTT	CASSRPPLATNTEAFF
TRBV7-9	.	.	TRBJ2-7	TGTGCCAGCAGCTTACCCTTAAACCGGGACAAGTCCTACGAGCAGTACTTC	CASSLPLNRDKSYEQYF
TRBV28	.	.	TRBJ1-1	TGTGCCAGCAGTTTCCCCCCTGATGGGGCCGGCACTGAAGCTTTCTTT	CASSFPPDGAGTEAFF
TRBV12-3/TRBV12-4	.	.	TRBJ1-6	TGTGCCAGCAGTCTTAATTCACCCCTCCACTTT	CASSLNSPLHF
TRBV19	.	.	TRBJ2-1	TGTGCCAGTAGTATAGGGGAAAGCGGAGCGGGTAATGAGCAGTTCTTC	CASSIGESGAGNEQFF
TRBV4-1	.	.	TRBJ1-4	TGCGCCAGCAGCCAAGATAGGGGGAATGAAAAACTGTTTTTT	CASSQDRGNEKLFF
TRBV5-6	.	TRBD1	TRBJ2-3	TGTGCCAGCAGCTTGTTGACAGGGCGCACAGATACGCAGTATTTT	CASSLLTGRTDTQYF
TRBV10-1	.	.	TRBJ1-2	TGCGCCAGCAGTGAGTCGGGCGGAACTATTCACACCTTC	CASSESGGTIHTF
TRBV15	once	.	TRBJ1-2	TGTGCCACCAGCAGAGGAGGGCAGGGGTATGGCTACACCTTC	CATSRGGQGYGYTF
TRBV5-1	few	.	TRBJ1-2	TGCGCCAGCAGCTTGGGGGACACCCAGATATATGGCTACACCTTC	CASSLGDTQIYGYTF
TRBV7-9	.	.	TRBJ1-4	TGTGCCAGCAGCTTAGCGATGGCTAATGAAAAACTGTTTTTT	CASSLAMANEKLFF